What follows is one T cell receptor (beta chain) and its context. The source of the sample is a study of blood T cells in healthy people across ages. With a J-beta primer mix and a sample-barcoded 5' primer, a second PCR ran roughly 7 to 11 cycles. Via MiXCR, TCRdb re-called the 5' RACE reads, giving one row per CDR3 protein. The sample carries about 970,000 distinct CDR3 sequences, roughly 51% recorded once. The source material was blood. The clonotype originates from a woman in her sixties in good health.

The CDR3 bases are TGTGCCAGCAGCTTGGCCGTTGAGCAGTTCTTC. Translated, it gives CASSLAVEQFF. The chain is built from TRBV5-5 and TRBJ2-1; D remains ambiguous. The CDR3 has 11 amino acids. Per the germline V gene, CDR1 is SGHKS and CDR2 is YYEKEE (reference sequence). Trimming left V 0 bases short and J 9 bases short, with 4 bases between.